The sequence of this T cell receptor (beta chain) was determined in a study of T cell responses to AZD1222 COVID-19 vaccine. General study findings and limits: Dominant at 160-218 and 743-854, vaccine-associated CD4 TCRs also spanned spike.

Trimming pared 1 base from V and 5 bases from J, leaving 12 bases between. This CDR3 contains 16 residues. Germline loops: CDR1 SGHVS, CDR2 FQNEAQ. Generated by immunoSEQ multiplex PCR, the TCRdb table keeps only in-frame clones and is missing some. The sample lists some 200,000 clones; approximately 91% were seen once. As to this clone: Its specificity is not known.

This sequence was found in an adult in good health. Material: peripheral blood, obtained on day 0 of AZD1222 vaccination. This rearrangement joins TRBV7-8 to TRBJ1-6; maybe TRBD1 (5 bases). The CDR3 sequence: CASSLEGAANNSPLHF. The CDR3 region has the DNA TGTGCCAGCAGCTTAGAAGGGGCGGCGAATAATTCACCCCTCCACTTT.